This TCR beta chain was recovered during a study of CD8+CD57+ T cells in acquired aplastic anemia. Findings of the study overall: Patients and controls shared some 29 CD8+ CDR3 sequences, which appeared highly expressed in patients and within their immunodominant clones.

CDR1 and CDR2 from the germline V gene are MNHNY and SVGAGI (reference sequence). J gave up 3 bases and V 8 bases, and 2 bases lay outside the gene matches. The CDR3 consists of 13 residues. There are many counts of this clonotype. Its antigen remains unidentified. Researchers used genomic DNA as the template to profile TCR beta VDJ and CDR3. TCRdb recomputed calls from the reads with MiXCR, one row per CDR3 protein. This table has under 350,000 distinct CDR3 sequences, 56% appearing once. J is TRBJ2-2 and V is TRBV6-6, with 8 positions matching TRBD1. This sequence originates from a human donor with severe aplastic anemia or a healthy control (not recorded which). The sample was sorted CD4+, CD8+, or CD8+CD57+ T cells (not recorded which) from PBMCs. The CDR3 nucleotides are TGTGCCAGCGGGACAGGCTACACCGGGGAGCTGTTTTTT. Protein sequence: CASGTGYTGELFF.